This section outlines one TCR beta chain sequence together with its context. The authors carried out high-throughput sequencing of TCR beta. They applied it to CD8+ and CD4+ T cells obtained from blood. Control patients had untreated stable or active relapsing-remitting multiple sclerosis by revised McDonald criteria. Negative isolation was used for CD8+ and CD4+ T cells and FACS enrichment for TEMRA cells. After extraction with the RNeasy kit, roughly 0.45 to 1 ug of the RNA was reverse transcribed using random hexamers. By means of immunoSEQ multiplex PCR, TCR beta CDR3 spanning 54 Vbeta and 13 Jbeta underwent amplification. One entry per CDR3 protein results from TCRdb running MiXCR on the immunoSEQ multiplex PCR reads. In the table there are approximately 150,000 distinct CDR3 sequences, 94% of which are singletons. These data are taken from a study of CD8 T cells in Susac syndrome. CDR1 DFQATT and CDR2 SNEGSKA come from the germline V gene (reference sequence). This CDR3 contains 17 residues. Germline trimming cut 5 bases from V and 4 bases from J; bases unmatched to any gene: 10.

V gene TRBV20-1 combines with J gene TRBJ2-1; the match to TRBD2 covers 14 bases. Sequenced material: CD4+ T cells from PBMCs. This clonotype originated in a human donor with multiple sclerosis. DNA of the CDR3: TGCAGTGCTCCGACCGGGACTAGCGGGAGTAATTACAATGAGCAGTTCTTC. Translated, it gives CSAPTGTSGSNYNEQFF.